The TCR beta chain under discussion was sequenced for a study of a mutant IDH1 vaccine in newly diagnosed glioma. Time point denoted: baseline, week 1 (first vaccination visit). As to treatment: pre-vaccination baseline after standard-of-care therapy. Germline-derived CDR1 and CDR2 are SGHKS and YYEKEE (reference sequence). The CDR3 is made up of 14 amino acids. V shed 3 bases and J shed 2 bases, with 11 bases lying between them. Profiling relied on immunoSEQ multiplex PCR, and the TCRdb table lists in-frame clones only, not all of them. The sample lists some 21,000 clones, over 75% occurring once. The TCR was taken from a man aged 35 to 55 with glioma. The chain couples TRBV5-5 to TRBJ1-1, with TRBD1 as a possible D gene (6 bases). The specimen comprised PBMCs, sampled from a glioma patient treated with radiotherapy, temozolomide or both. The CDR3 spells CASSSDRLNTEAFF. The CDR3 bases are TGTGCCAGCAGCTCGGACAGACTTAACACTGAAGCTTTCTTT.